This paragraph covers one TCR beta chain sequence. The specificity of this receptor is unknown. No clone much larger than this one lies a single base away; base qualities are absent. The source of the sample is a study of cytomegalovirus exposure and HLA in healthy donors (dated by TCRdb to 2016 to 2017). For context, the study as a whole: In an earlier analysis of some 550 of the donors, approximately 260 Gb of sequence data and approximately 120 million unique TCR beta sequences from about 179 million T cells were reported. Alongside the repertoire data, information on donor age, sex, ethnicity and CMV serostatus was compiled. Rather than using new phenotypic data, the later analysis identified candidate immune exposures from TCR beta sequences and from how often those sequences occurred across donors. In a later analysis, previously published TCR beta repertoires from 670 or so donors were re-analyzed and high-resolution HLA genotyping was added so that TCR occurrence patterns could be studied. Using immunosequencing, the study profiled T cell repertoires from about 620 subjects and related those repertoires to cytomegalovirus serostatus. An earlier analysis of 587 of the donors used high-throughput TCR beta sequencing to judge whether each TCR beta V gene segment behaved as functional or pseudogenic. To predict cytomegalovirus infection status, the study combined high-throughput TCR immunosequencing, statistical association of individual TCRs with disease status, and machine learning. The number of typed donors differed by locus: about 629-640 for A, B, C, DRB1 and DQB1; 500 to 550 for DQA1; around 610 for DPA1; and approximately 450 for DPB1. HLA typing covered class I and class II loci at four-digit resolution. In addition to the first cohort of around 670 subjects, a separate validation cohort of around 110 different subjects was used. All discovery cohort repertoires had been generated using a single sequencing platform. Approximately 300 gigabases of sequencing data and approximately 92 million unique TCR sequences made up an early release that covered about 640 HLA-typed donors. Genome-wide SNP genotypes for about 60% of the 666 donors were used in a later genetic analysis, which treated that subset as a discovery cohort. On average, 235,054 unique TCR beta nucleotide sequences were sequenced per donor among fewer than 500 genotyped donors of the cohort, with roughly 18% of those sequences being non-productive. Roughly 5 DR-DQ haplotypes were treated as single units for association and clustering because of strong linkage in the cohort. The study was designed to test whether signatures of past pathogen exposure could be identified by cataloging public T cell receptors. Of the roughly 400 genotyped donors, around 81% fell in the genetic ancestry cluster associated with self-reported Caucasian donors.

CDR3 length: 13 amino acids, cysteine to phenylalanine. The sequence is cut down to CDR3 DNA, 39 bases in frame from base 1. The germline V gene provides CDR1 SQVTM and CDR2 ANQGSEA. V is reduced by 4 bases and J by 2 bases, leaving a spacing of 11 bases between them. To prepare the library, the immunoSEQ multiplex PCR assay was applied. A mixture of 60 forward primers for TCR Vbeta segments and 13 reverse primers for TCR Jbeta segments was used in the multiplex PCR. Amplification of the CDR3 region of rearranged TCR beta genes was performed with a multiplex PCR assay on genomic DNA. On the Illumina HiSeq System, the amplified TCR beta libraries were sequenced as 87-base-pair reads. Under the source paper's analysis protocol: In a later analysis, around 80 million unique TCR beta chains were counted across the 500 to 700 repertoires, and around 10 million of these chains were shared by at least two donors. Raw reads were error-corrected and collapsed into unique sequences with a nearest-neighbor algorithm that merged closely related sequences to remove PCR and sequencing errors. Alignment of CDR3 sequences to IMGT reference sequences was used to assign V, D and J gene segments. For a sequence to be retained, a match of at least six nucleotides was required to both a V gene segment and a J gene segment. A rearrangement was called productive if the CDR3 had no stop codons and remained in frame with V and J, and every other rearrangement was called non-productive. CDR3 was defined by IMGT convention, running from the second conserved V-encoded cysteine to the conserved J-encoded phenylalanine. The earlier analysis of 450 to 750 of the donors excluded any sequence lacking an unambiguous match to a single V gene segment. An earlier analysis of 587 of the donors classified V segments as functional when productive rearrangements were above 56.7% and as segregating when the standard deviation between donors was above 5%. A statistical classification framework was developed to diagnose cytomegalovirus status using the catalog of TCR beta chain sequences. V and J gene assignment, in a later analysis, came from comparing TCR nucleotide sequences with IMGT/GENE-DB human TR gene sequences. In a later analysis, CDR3 sequences and most-parsimonious VDJ recombination scenarios were assigned using the TCRdist pipeline. In a later analysis, each TCR beta chain was defined by its CDR3 amino acid sequence together with its V-gene family, and reads without a unique V-gene family were excluded. A later analysis removed roughly 590 highly shared, low-generation-probability nucleotide sequences to deal with suspected cross-contamination and a sequencing artifact. In a later analysis, a clonal expansion index was calculated for each public chain from normalized within-repertoire ranks of inferred template counts. Generation probabilities in a later analysis came from a VDJ recombination model fitted to out-of-frame rearrangements, and those results were checked against IGoR. Hypergeometric tests were used in a later analysis to score TCR-TCR, TCR-HLA and TCR-CMV co-occurrence, with a repertoire-size bias correction applied to the TCR pairs. A later analysis estimated false discovery rates by permuting HLA or CMV assignments 20 times. In a later analysis, co-occurring TCRs were grouped using DBSCAN, and TCRdist sequence similarity was added for clustering within HLA-allele-positive subsets. Co-occurrence clustering excluded repertoires with fewer than 30,000 or more than 120,000 public chains, plus five with anomalous nucleotide sharing. Drawn from immuneACCESS, this table holds only the in-frame rearrangements with V and J called that TCRdb kept. Clones are partly lost; checked studies trace under half to an unresolved V gene and leave the rest unexplained. The V and J calls and clone size come from that table; D and trimming were worked out from the DNA. In all, the sample holds roughly 140,000 clones, and roughly four fifths of those were seen once. Around 3.2% of the sample rests with the top ten.

Here is what the overall study found, with its caveats: HLA typing was unavailable for some donors at each locus, so association tests used only the typed subset. The only immune exposure information available for the cohort was CMV serostatus. Some IMGT-functional V segments, including TRBV6-2 and TRBV6-3, could not be told apart with the 87-base-pair reads, so those segments were excluded. Most TCR sequences were seen in very few donors, while some public TCRs were found in many individuals. V-gene and J-gene trimming of TCR beta chains was associated with a missense DCLRE1C variant in a later genetic analysis, and the association was replicated in an independent cohort. In this cohort, only TCR beta chains were sequenced, and detectable features were limited by the absence of alpha or paired-chain data. The study listed 150 to 200 TCR beta chains as associated with cytomegalovirus. A later analysis found that most CMV-associated TCR beta chains appeared HLA-restricted, with HLA associations seemingly driven largely by CMV exposure. Compared with the roughly 600-donor mean, donors in an Asian-associated ancestry cluster had fewer N-insertions in productive TCRs, according to a later genetic analysis. Roughly uniform sequencing depth across donors was assumed in presence/absence analyses, although this assumption may not hold. Linkage disequilibrium might explain the correlated functional status among segregating V segments, but an unknown experimental factor could not be ruled out. The authors suggested that the approach could potentially be generalized to other disease states and immunological phenotypes. In a later analysis, HLA-associated TCR beta chains were found to be more clonally expanded and to have lower generation probabilities than equally common non-associated chains. A further reported finding was that TCR beta sequences accurately predicted the HLA-A and HLA-B alleles for most subjects in the first cohort. At a false discovery rate of 0.05, a later analysis linked roughly 17,000 TCR beta sequences to specific HLA alleles. In both the original and validation cohorts, the classifier was reported to diagnose cytomegalovirus status with high specificity and sensitivity. A group of highly shared sequence variants was considered likely to be a technical artifact of the sequencing pipeline. In vitro tests confirmed that a few of the cytomegalovirus-associated TCR beta chains recognize cytomegalovirus antigens. Several of the top co-occurrence clusters appeared to be linked to parvovirus B19, influenza, CMV and Epstein-Barr virus, according to a later analysis. In an earlier analysis of 500 to 650 of the donors, most TCR beta V segments appeared in productive rearrangements about 87% or about 30% of the time, broadly matching IMGT annotations. Assigning TCR associations to individual alleles was difficult when HLA alleles, especially DR and DQ, strongly co-occurred. The earlier analysis of 587 of the donors excluded 15 to 20 rarely observed V segments, including chromosome 9 orphons, because counts were too low. In a later analysis, the rate of TCR association differed among HLA loci, with DRB1 alleles having the most associated TCRs and HLA-C alleles having the fewest.

The cohort was made up of approximately 700 healthy bone marrow donors. All cohort members were sampled while nominally healthy, although unrecorded immune exposures were likely present. The donor tested CMV seronegative and was one of the 352 seronegative cohort members. A peripheral blood sample was provided by each donor, and peripheral blood mononuclear cells were used for TCR beta sequencing. The Qiagen DNeasy Blood Extraction Kit was used to extract genomic DNA from the blood cell samples. This receptor chain uses TRBV29-1 and TRBJ1-1, with a tentative D gene TRBD1 over 6 matching bases. Sequencing was performed on PBMCs. This TCR came from a male donor in good health and CMV-seronegative. In nucleotide form, the sequence is TGCAGCGTTGCGGGACATACCAACACTGAAGCTTTCTTT. This translates into CSVAGHTNTEAFF.